One and the same sample provided the 7 T cell receptor beta chains below, sequenced in a study of blood T cells in healthy people across ages. With a J-beta primer mix and a sample-barcoded 5' primer, a second PCR ran roughly 6 to 12 cycles. TCRdb called the 5' RACE reads again in MiXCR, with one record for every CDR3 protein. The table records 850,000 to 1,300,000 distinct CDR3 sequences, roughly 45% of them present only once. The sample taken for sequencing was blood. These receptors all come from a woman between 55 and 75 years old in good health.

The chain joins TRBV7-2 to TRBJ2-5; D is unresolved. The CDR3 spans 14 residues. Trimming removed 5 bases at V and 7 bases at J, with 17 bases between. The germline V gene encodes CDR1 SGHTA and CDR2 FQGNSA. The CDR3 reads CASSTGSPSRTQYF. DNA for the CDR3: TGTGCCAGCAGCACCGGGTCCCCGTCACGGACCCAGTACTTC.

The rearrangement links TRBV28 to TRBJ1-1; TRBD1 is a possible D gene (5 bases). This CDR3 region has 14 residues. The germline gives CDR1 MDHEN, CDR2 SYDVKM. V was shortened by 6 bases and J by 3 bases, with 14 bases between the two germline ends. CDR3 amino acids: CASSSGGVDTEAFF. The CDR3 nucleotides are TGTGCCAGCAGCTCGGGAGGGGTGGACACTGAAGCTTTCTTT.

There are a few counts of this clonotype. This chain uses TRBV12-3 or TRBV12-4 with TRBJ1-5, with a possible D match to TRBD1 (5 bases). V lost 2 bases and J lost 6, with 14 bases in between. CDR3 length: 15 residues. DNA of the CDR3: TGTGCCAGCAGTTTAAATCCGGGGCAGGCTCAGCCCCAGCATTTT. This translates into CASSLNPGQAQPQHF.

Only a few counts were recorded for this clonotype. The genes are TRBV11-2 and TRBJ2-5; D perhaps matches TRBD1 (6 bases). V was clipped by 4 bases and J by 2 bases, with 14 bases between them. The CDR3 contains 15 residues. CDR1 is SGHAT and CDR2 is FQNNGV in the germline V gene. CDR3: CASSSTGSWQETQYF. The CDR3 bases are TGTGCCAGCAGCTCCACAGGGTCTTGGCAAGAGACCCAGTACTTC.

This clonotype was counted between two and nine times. V usage is TRBV3-1 and J usage is TRBJ2-7; D ambiguous. CDR3 size: 15 residues. Trimming stripped 7 bases from V and 1 base from J, with 17 bases between. The V gene's germline CDR1 is LGHDT and CDR2 YNNKEL (reference sequence). Here the CDR3 DNA reads TGTGCCAGCACGCGAAATCCGGGCGAATCCTACGAGCAGTACTTC. This gives the protein CASTRNPGESYEQYF.

The V and J genes are TRBV20-1 and TRBJ1-1; D perhaps matches TRBD1 (5 bases). In germline, CDR1 is DFQATT, CDR2 SNEGSKA (reference sequence). Trimming took 0 bases from V and 11 from J, leaving 16 bases between them. The CDR3 has 13 amino acids. The CDR3 coding sequence is TGCAGTGCTAGAGATCCGGGGGTGACGGCCGCTTTCTTT. It specifies CSARDPGVTAAFF.

This clonotype came up a few times. J is TRBJ2-3 and V is TRBV29-1; 16 bases are shared with TRBD2. This CDR3 is built from 15 residues. V gave up 6 bases and J gave up 5 bases; unmatched junction bases: 5. CDR1 is SQVTM, CDR2 ANQGSEA, per germline. The CDR3 here is CSVLGLAGGIDTQYF. The CDR3 DNA reads as TGCAGCGTACTGGGACTAGCGGGAGGGATAGATACGCAGTATTTT.